This T cell receptor (beta chain) was identified in a study of glioma-infiltrating T cells after dendritic cell vaccination. Across the study: Dendritic cell vaccination trial patients had either newly diagnosed or recurrent glioblastoma. Study-wide results and caveats: Higher TCR clonality did not directly relate to longer survival.

Remarks on this clone: Antigen unknown.

Input was approximately 2 ug genomic DNA, or all available if less. Assay: immunoSEQ multiplex PCR; the TCRdb copy retains only in-frame clones and omits some. The sample yields roughly 83,000 clones, 86% seen once. The CDR3 runs to 14 residues. V was pared by 0 bases and J by 5 bases, with 11 bases between. Germline CDR1 reads SGDLS; CDR2 reads YYNGEE. This TCR came from a human donor with glioblastoma. This sample comprised blood, obtained before dendritic cell vaccination. The chain uses TRBV9 and TRBJ1-2, with D possibly matching TRBD1 (5 bases). As DNA, the CDR3 is TGTGCCAGCAGCGTAGGAACAGGTACTTATGGCTACACCTTC. Amino acid sequence: CASSVGTGTYGYTF.